These 31 T cell receptor beta chains originate from one sample sequenced in a study of T cells in tuberculosis. Produced via immunoSEQ multiplex PCR; TCRdb's table is partial and in-frame only. The sample shows fewer than 35,000 clones, 95% to 96% of them seen only once. Sequencing input: PBMCs. The source is a donor under 30 with latent tuberculosis or without tuberculosis infection.

V usage is TRBV30 and J usage is TRBJ2-1; 7 bases line up with TRBD1. Germline lookup yields CDR1 GTSNPN and CDR2 SVGIG (reference sequence). The V segment lost 0 bases and the J segment 3 bases; nucleotides outside the gene matches: 5. The CDR3 sequence is 15 residues long. The CDR3 loop is CAWSVETGYYNEQFF. The CDR3, as DNA: TGTGCCTGGAGTGTTGAGACAGGGTACTACAATGAGCAGTTCTTC.

V and J are TRBV19 and TRBJ2-4, with TRBD1 identical over 9 bases. The V gene's germline CDR1 is LNHDA and CDR2 SQIVND (reference sequence). With V trimmed by 3 bases and J by 1 base, 4 bases remained unmatched. The CDR3 contains 16 residues. The CDR3 DNA reads as TGTGCCAGTAGTATTGGGACAGGGAGGGCCAAAAACATTCAGTACTTC. It specifies CASSIGTGRAKNIQYF.

The rearrangement uses TRBV9 and TRBJ1-2, with unresolved D. Trimming cost V 0 bases and J 0 bases, with 6 bases left between them. CDR3 size: 14 residues. The germline gives CDR1 SGDLS, CDR2 YYNGEE. The CDR3 here is CASSVGSTNYGYTF. CDR3 sequence (DNA): TGTGCCAGCAGCGTAGGGAGTACTAACTATGGCTACACCTTC.

The chain recombines TRBV7-9 with TRBJ1-2; the D gene is possibly TRBD1 (5 bases). The CDR3 contains 16 residues. The ends were cut back, 3 bases at V and 5 bases at J, with 19 bases in the middle. Germline V CDR1 and CDR2: SEHNR, FQNEAQ (reference sequence). The CDR3 DNA reads as TGTGCCAGCAGCTTCCCCCTTTCCGACAGCCATTATGGCTACACCTTC. Translation: CASSFPLSDSHYGYTF.

V and J are TRBV4-1 and TRBJ2-7; no clear D gene. The germline V gene has CDR1 MGHRA and CDR2 YSYEKL. The V end lost 1 base, the J end lost 2 bases, and 12 bases lay between the germline ends. The CDR3 spans 15 residues. The CDR3 region has the DNA TGCGCCAGCAGCCAAGTCGTAATCCCCCCCTACGAGCAGTACTTC. Translated: CASSQVVIPPYEQYF.

V usage is TRBV2 and J usage is TRBJ2-7, with 10 bases aligning to TRBD1. Germline assignment: CDR1 SNHLY and CDR2 FYNNEI. The CDR3 totals 15 residues. Losses at the gene ends were 8 bases for V and 2 bases for J; bases not matched to a gene: 9. The CDR3, as DNA: TGTGCCAGCCGTCGCTCCGGGACAGGGGCCTACGAGCAGTACTTC. It specifies CASRRSGTGAYEQYF.

CDR3 nucleotide sequence: TGCGCCAGCAGCTCGACAGGCGGCTACACCTTC. Amino acid sequence: CASSSTGGYTF. J is TRBJ1-2 and V is TRBV5-1; tentative D call: TRBD1 (6 bases). This CDR3 spans 11 amino acids. Germline lookup yields CDR1 SGHRS and CDR2 YFSETQ. Trimming took 3 bases from V and 8 from J, leaving 8 bases between them.

The chain has TRBV19 and TRBJ2-4; D is perhaps TRBD1 (5 bases). This CDR3 has 16 amino acids. The V gene's germline CDR1 is LNHDA and CDR2 SQIVND (reference sequence). V was cut by 1 base and J by 0 bases, with 10 bases left in between. The CDR3 DNA reads TGTGCCAGTAGTATAGGGGGCTTTTTAGCCAAAAACATTCAGTACTTC. Translating it yields CASSIGGFLAKNIQYF.

This chain connects TRBV7-9 to TRBJ2-7, with TRBD2 identical over 13 bases. V lost 6 bases, J lost 5 bases, and 4 bases stayed unmatched. Germline V gene lookup returns CDR1 SEHNR and CDR2 FQNEAQ (reference sequence). The CDR3 spans 14 residues. The CDR3 DNA reads as TGTGCCAGCAGTTGGACTAGCGGGAGTAACGAGCAGTACTTC. It yields the protein CASSWTSGSNEQYF.

The chain joins TRBV23-1 to TRBJ2-1, with 7 bases identical to TRBD1. TRBV23-1 is an ORF, and what it does is uncertain. V dropped 7 bases and J dropped 4; count of bases not matched to a gene: 4. There are 13 residues in the CDR3. CDR3 protein: CASTTTGYNEQFF. The CDR3 DNA reads TGCGCCAGCACCACGACAGGGTACAATGAGCAGTTCTTC.

The rearrangement uses TRBV4-1 and TRBJ2-1; 8 nucleotides match TRBD2. Germline lookup yields CDR1 MGHRA and CDR2 YSYEKL. V was pared by 6 bases and J by 0 bases, with 4 bases of the junction left unmatched. The CDR3 contains 15 residues. The CDR3 nucleotides are TGCGCCAGCAGGAGTAGCGGGATCTCCTACAATGAGCAGTTCTTC. Residues: CASRSSGISYNEQFF.

CDR3 residues: CASSLGANSPLHF. The CDR3 DNA reads as TGTGCCAGCAGCTTAGGGGCCAATTCACCCCTCCACTTT. The V and J genes are TRBV7-3 and TRBJ1-6, with D possibly TRBD1 on 5 matching bases. This CDR3 comprises 13 residues. From germline, CDR1 is SGHTA and CDR2 FQGTGA. The V end lost 2 bases, the J end lost 7 bases, and 6 bases lay between the germline ends.

The rearrangement uses TRBV10-3 and TRBJ1-2, with 7 bases lining up with TRBD1. CDR1 and CDR2 (germline): ENHRY, SYGVKD. The CDR3 runs to 14 residues. V was clipped by 5 bases and J by 4 bases; unmatched bases: 7. The CDR3 protein is CAISRQGESYGYTF. The CDR3 DNA sequence: TGTGCCATCAGTCGACAGGGAGAAAGCTATGGCTACACCTTC.

The chain couples TRBV4-1 to TRBJ2-1; 7 bases are a match to TRBD2. V trimming: 2 bases; J trimming: 7 bases; junction bases outside the gene matches: 5. Germline CDR1 MGHRA, CDR2 YSYEKL. The CDR3 sequence is 14 residues long. CDR3 DNA sequence: TGCGCCAGCAGCCAAAGGAGCGGGATGAATGAGCAGTTCTTC. This gives the protein CASSQRSGMNEQFF.

The chain combines TRBV6-4 with TRBJ1-1, with 7 bases fitting TRBD1. The CDR3 has 15 amino acids. The V gene end was trimmed by 6 bases and the J gene end by 1 base; junction bases not matched to a gene: 8. Germline V CDR1 and CDR2: MRHNA, SNTAGT. CDR3 protein: CASSRTGQANTEAFF. The CDR3 nucleotides read TGTGCCAGCAGCCGAACCGGACAGGCGAACACTGAAGCTTTCTTT.

This chain connects TRBV2 to TRBJ2-4; 9 nucleotides match TRBD2. V was pared by 7 bases and J by 0 bases, with 13 bases of the junction left unmatched. Per germline, CDR1 SNHLY and CDR2 FYNNEI. The CDR3 runs 18 residues. CDR3 protein: CASNPLAGDKEAKNIQYF. CDR3 DNA sequence: TGTGCCAGCAATCCACTAGCGGGTGACAAAGAAGCCAAAAACATTCAGTACTTC.

The rearrangement joins TRBV9 to TRBJ1-1; 9 nucleotides line up with TRBD1. Germline V lookup: CDR1 SGDLS, CDR2 YYNGEE. J gave up 1 base and V 0 bases, and 7 bases lay outside the gene matches. This CDR3 has 17 amino acids. CDR3 sequence reads: CASSVEIGTGTNTEAFF. The CDR3 bases are TGTGCCAGCAGCGTAGAAATTGGGACAGGGACGAACACTGAAGCTTTCTTT.

The CDR3 DNA reads TGTGCCAGCAGCTTAGCGGGCAGGGATGCTTTCTTT. Encoded protein: CASSLAGRDAFF. This rearrangement joins TRBV7-8 to TRBJ1-1, with a weak D call TRBD1 (5 bases). V lost 0 bases and J lost 11, with 10 bases in between. The CDR3 covers 12 residues. Germline CDR1 SGHVS, CDR2 FQNEAQ.

The gene calls are TRBV21-1 and TRBJ1-5. TRBV21-1 is a recognized pseudogene. CDR3 size: 12 residues. This chain's CDR3 is CASSKRVQPQHF. The CDR3 DNA follows: TGTGCCAGCAGCAAACGGGTTCAGCCCCAGCATTTT.

The chain has TRBV18 and TRBJ2-2; 9 nucleotides agree with TRBD2. The CDR3 is 18 residues long. Per germline, CDR1 KGHSH and CDR2 LQKENI. V dropped 3 bases and J dropped 4; count of bases not matched to a gene: 12. In DNA, the CDR3 is TGTGCCAGCTCACCTATTCACTTAGCGGGGGAGACCACCGGGGAGCTGTTTTTT. Protein: CASSPIHLAGETTGELFF.

The gene calls are TRBV5-8 and TRBJ2-1, with 11 bases lining up with TRBD2. The CDR3 extends over 17 amino acids. Per germline, CDR1 SGHTS and CDR2 YDEGEE. The ends lost 2 bases at V and 4 bases at J; junction bases unmatched: 8. This CDR3 is CASSLSRTSGYYNEQFF. The CDR3 DNA follows: TGTGCCAGCAGCTTAAGCAGGACTAGCGGGTATTACAATGAGCAGTTCTTC.

Notes on this clone: The junction departs from germline at one end; a sequencing error may be responsible. This chain joins TRBV7-9 and TRBJ2-7, with D maybe TRBD2 (6 bases). Germline V gene lookup returns CDR1 SEHNR and CDR2 FQNEAQ (reference sequence). The CDR3 covers 12 residues. DNA for the CDR3: TGTGCCAGCAGATTAGGAGGGTACGAGCAGTACTTC. Its translation is CASRLGGYEQYF.

In this sample, this clone turned up once. The V and J genes are TRBV30 and TRBJ1-4; D is perhaps TRBD1 (6 bases). CDR1 GTSNPN and CDR2 SVGIG come from the germline V gene (reference sequence). CDR3 length: 14 amino acids. Trimming took 1 base from V and 0 from J, leaving 6 bases between them. The CDR3 DNA reads as TGTGCCTGGAGTGACAGGGCAACTAATGAAAAACTGTTTTTT. This codes for CAWSDRATNEKLFF. The complete variable domain, with remaining parts taken from reference TRBV30 and TRBJ1-4, reads SQTIHQWPATLVQPVGSPLSLECTVEGTSNPNLYWYRQAAGRGLQLLFYSVGIGQISSEVPQNLSASRPQDRQFILSSKKLLLSDSGFYLCAWSDRATNEKLFFGSGTQLSVL.

The DNA of the CDR3 is TGTGCCAGTATGAAGCCGAACTATGGCTACACCTTC. Residues: CASMKPNYGYTF. The chain recombines TRBV19 with TRBJ1-2; D ambiguous. V dropped 7 bases and J dropped 2 bases, with 8 bases sitting between them. This CDR3 comprises 12 residues. The germline CDR1 and CDR2 sequences are LNHDA and SQIVND (reference sequence).

With respect to this clone: The junction departs from germline at one end; a sequencing error may be responsible. The chain is built from TRBV5-1 and TRBJ1-1; 12 bases align to TRBD1. The CDR3 sequence is 13 residues long. Germline CDR1 is SGHRS and CDR2 is YFSETQ. This CDR3 is CASSPEGTGGGLF. The CDR3 DNA follows: TGCGCCAGCAGCCCGGAGGGGACAGGGGGCGGCCTCTTT.

The rearrangement joins TRBV15 to TRBJ2-1; 8 bases match TRBD2. The length of the CDR3 is 17 residues. The V gene's germline CDR1 is LNHNV and CDR2 YYDKDF (reference sequence). J was trimmed by 7 bases and V by 0 bases; bases with no gene match: 11. In DNA form, the CDR3 reads TGTGCCACCAGCAGAGATGGTCGACGGGGGGGAGAGAATGAGCAGTTCTTC. This gives the protein CATSRDGRRGGENEQFF. Full variable domain (missing parts from reference TRBV15 and TRBJ2-1): DAMVIQNPRYQVTQFGKPVTLSCSQTLNHNVMYWYQQKSSQAPKLLFHYYDKDFNNEADTPDNFQSRRPNTSFCFLDIRSPGLGDTAMYLCATSRDGRRGGENEQFFGPGTRLTVL.

This clone turned up a few times. The rearrangement links TRBV6-4 to TRBJ1-1, with D unclear. The CDR3 totals 14 residues. Germline V gene sequence: CDR1 MRHNA, CDR2 SNTAGT. The V gene lost 2 bases and the J gene lost 5 bases, with 12 bases spanning the gap. CDR3 loop: CASSDRPGGTEAFF. CDR3 nucleotide sequence: TGTGCCAGCAGTGACCGTCCAGGAGGGACTGAAGCTTTCTTT.

This sequence joins TRBV18 and TRBJ2-7; TRBD1 aligns across 8 bases. The CDR3 loop spans 13 amino acids. CDR1 is KGHSH and CDR2 is LQKENI in the germline V gene. V dropped 6 bases and J dropped 6; count of bases not matched to a gene: 7. CDR3 amino acids: CASSSGQVLEQYF. The CDR3 DNA is TGTGCCAGCTCCTCGGGACAGGTCCTCGAGCAGTACTTC.

The chain employs TRBV19 and TRBJ2-1, with D maybe TRBD1 (5 bases). Germline assignment: CDR1 LNHDA and CDR2 SQIVND (reference sequence). The CDR3 contains 14 residues. V lost 3 bases and J lost 8, with 14 bases in between. In DNA, the CDR3 is TGTGCCAGTAGTATTGGTAGGGGTGGGGATGAGCAGTTCTTC. Its translation: CASSIGRGGDEQFF.

The chain is built from TRBV4-3 and TRBJ2-3, with D maybe TRBD2 (5 bases). Germline CDR1 LGHNA, CDR2 YSLEER. Trimming took off 1 base at V and 1 base at J, with 15 bases between the two ends. The CDR3 totals 17 residues. The DNA for the CDR3 is TGCGCCAGCAGCCAAGCGAAGGTGCTAGCTGGCACAGATACGCAGTATTTT. Translation gives CASSQAKVLAGTDTQYF.

This chain links TRBV2 with TRBJ1-1, with TRBD1 matching 8 bases. J gave up 1 base and V 5 bases, and 15 bases lay outside the gene matches. The CDR3 totals 18 residues. The germline V gene has CDR1 SNHLY and CDR2 FYNNEI. CDR3 sequence reads: CASSRDRGTTTKNTEAFF. Written as DNA, the CDR3 is TGTGCCAGCAGTCGAGACAGGGGAACTACTACCAAGAACACTGAAGCTTTCTTT.